Each of the 28 T cell receptor beta chains below was sequenced from the same sample in a study of cytotoxic CD8 clonotypes in ibrutinib-treated CLL. The table came from immunoSEQ multiplex PCR; TCRdb's copy has only in-frame clones and leaves some out. This table holds 250,000 to 350,000 clones, around 76% found once. The material was PBMCs, obtained at disease progression, from a patient treated with ibrutinib. The source of these receptors is a human donor with chronic lymphocytic leukemia.

The chain combines TRBV6-1 with TRBJ1-2; possibly TRBD1 for D (5 bases). The CDR3 spans 12 residues. Germline CDR1 is MNHNS and CDR2 is SASEGT. V was shortened by 7 bases and J by 4 bases, with 10 bases between the two germline ends. The chain's CDR3 is CASTRGSYGYTF. DNA of the CDR3: TGTGCCAGCACGCGGGGGAGCTATGGCTACACCTTC.

The chain recombines TRBV18 with TRBJ2-5; 7 bases are shared with TRBD1. This CDR3 has 15 amino acids. Germline-derived CDR1 and CDR2 are KGHSH and LQKENI. V trimming: 4 bases; J trimming: 3 bases; junction bases outside the gene matches: 8. CDR3 sequence reads: CASSLIRDRKETQYF. The CDR3 coding sequence is TGTGCCAGCTCACTTATCCGGGACAGAAAAGAGACCCAGTACTTC.

V and J are TRBV5-1 and TRBJ2-2; 7 positions agree with TRBD1. Germline V gene data show CDR1 as SGHRS and CDR2 as YFSETQ. This CDR3 contains 15 residues. Unmatched junction bases numbered 5, after V lost 2 bases and J lost 4 bases. In DNA, the CDR3 is TGCGCCAGCAGCTTTCCGACAGGGACCACCGGGGAGCTGTTTTTT. Translation gives CASSFPTGTTGELFF.

The chain carries TRBV10-3 and TRBJ2-1; 8 bases are a match to TRBD2. Looked up from germline, CDR1 is ENHRY and CDR2 is SYGVKD. The ends lost 10 bases at V and 4 bases at J; junction bases unmatched: 12. The CDR3 covers 15 residues. The CDR3 loop reads CATLPTSEKYNEQFF. CDR3 coding DNA: TGTGCCACCCTCCCGACTAGCGAGAAATACAATGAGCAGTTCTTC.

The V gene is TRBV28, the J gene TRBJ2-7; D unclear. Germline assignment: CDR1 MDHEN and CDR2 SYDVKM. Trimming took off 1 base at V and 6 bases at J, with 7 bases between the two ends. The length of the CDR3 is 12 residues. The CDR3 DNA reads as TGTGCCAGCAGTTTATCGGGCGGCGAGCAGTACTTC. Protein sequence: CASSLSGGEQYF.

This chain links TRBV7-9 with TRBJ1-1; TRBD1 is a possible D gene (5 bases). Trimming stripped 4 bases from V and 5 bases from J, with 14 bases between. The CDR3 loop spans 14 amino acids. Germline CDR1 is SEHNR and CDR2 is FQNEAQ (reference sequence). CDR3 residues: CASSSLSGATEAFF. CDR3 coding DNA: TGTGCCAGCAGCTCTCTCTCCGGGGCTACTGAAGCTTTCTTT. Supplemented by reference TRBV7-9 and TRBJ1-1, the full variable domain reads DTGVSQNPRHKITKRGQNVTFRCDPISEHNRLYWYRQTLGQGPEFLTYFQNEAQLEKSRLLSDRFSAERPKGSFSTLEIQRTEQGDSAMYLCASSSLSGATEAFFGQGTRLTVV.

V usage is TRBV9 and J usage is TRBJ1-4; D possibly corresponds to TRBD1 (5 bases). CDR3 length: 15 residues. The germline V gene has CDR1 SGDLS and CDR2 YYNGEE. V was clipped by 0 bases and J by 8 bases, with 14 bases between them. The CDR3 sequence: CASSVEMGTTEKLFF. The CDR3, as DNA: TGTGCCAGCAGCGTAGAGATGGGGACGACCGAAAAACTGTTTTTT.

The V and J genes are TRBV10-3 and TRBJ1-3; tentative D call: TRBD1 (5 bases). The CDR3 is 14 residues long. Per the germline V gene, CDR1 is ENHRY and CDR2 is SYGVKD. V was trimmed by 10 bases and J by 0 bases, leaving 13 bases between them. The CDR3 nucleotides are TGTGCCACCGGAGGGGAGCCCTCTGGAAACACCATATATTTT. It codes for CATGGEPSGNTIYF.

This chain uses TRBV18 with TRBJ2-5; a possible D gene is TRBD1 (6 bases). Trimming took 3 bases from V and 5 from J, leaving 19 bases between them. The CDR3 contains 16 residues. The germline CDR1 and CDR2 sequences are KGHSH and LQKENI. This chain's CDR3 is CASSPGARPQWETQYF. DNA for the CDR3: TGTGCCAGCTCACCGGGGGCCAGGCCGCAGTGGGAGACCCAGTACTTC.

CDR3 sequence (DNA): TGTGCCAGCAGTAACGTACAGGGTTCCTACAATGAGCAGTTCTTC. Translation: CASSNVQGSYNEQFF. The chain combines TRBV28 with TRBJ2-1; tentative D call: TRBD1 (6 bases). The CDR3 is 15 amino acids. Trimming shortened V by 5 bases and J by 1 base, and 12 bases separated the two germline ends. From germline, CDR1 is MDHEN and CDR2 SYDVKM.

The chain is built from TRBV13 and TRBJ2-1; TRBD1 might be the D (6 bases). The CDR3 sequence is 16 residues long. Between the trimmed V and J ends, which lost 5 bases and 9 bases, there was a span of 23 bases. The germline gives CDR1 PRHDT, CDR2 FYEKMQ (reference sequence). The DNA of the CDR3 is TGTGCCAGCAGCCCGCGCACAGGGTTCCCCTTTATTGAGCAGTTCTTC. Residues: CASSPRTGFPFIEQFF. Looking up the rest from reference TRBV13 and TRBJ2-1 gives the full variable domain: AAGVIQSPRHLIKEKRETATLKCYPIPRHDTVYWYQQGPGQDPQFLISFYEKMQSDKGSIPDRFSAQQFSDYHSELNMSSLELGDSALYFCASSPRTGFPFIEQFFGPGTRLTVL.

J is TRBJ2-1 and V is TRBV5-1; perhaps TRBD1 as D (5 bases). The germline CDR1 and CDR2 sequences are SGHRS and YFSETQ. CDR3 size: 15 residues. V was trimmed by 2 bases and J by 0 bases, leaving 9 bases between them. As DNA, the CDR3 is TGCGCCAGCAGCTTCCGACAGAGCTCCTACAATGAGCAGTTCTTC. Amino acid sequence: CASSFRQSSYNEQFF.

In its sample, this clone was seen a few times. As DNA, the CDR3 is TGTGCCAGCAGCTCCCGACTAGCGGAGTACGAGCAGTACTTC. Amino acids: CASSSRLAEYEQYF. V gene TRBV11-2 combines with J gene TRBJ2-7; 9 bases match TRBD2. The trim removed 4 bases at V and 4 bases at J, leaving 5 bases unmatched. The CDR3 covers 14 residues. CDR1 is SGHAT, CDR2 FQNNGV, per germline.

This chain links TRBV10-3 with TRBJ1-2; a weak D match, TRBD1 (6 bases). Germline V gene sequence: CDR1 ENHRY, CDR2 SYGVKD. This CDR3 comprises 12 residues. Trimming shortened V by 7 bases and J by 3 bases, and 9 bases separated the two germline ends. The CDR3 region has the DNA TGTGCCATCACAGGGGTTGACTATGGCTACACCTTC. It translates to CAITGVDYGYTF.

The chain recombines TRBV28 with TRBJ2-7, with D possibly being TRBD1 (6 bases). CDR3 length: 14 residues. V was shortened by 7 bases and J by 3 bases, with 16 bases between the two germline ends. The germline gives CDR1 MDHEN, CDR2 SYDVKM. For the CDR3, the DNA is TGTGCCAGCACCCAAACAGGGTTCCACTACGAGCAGTACTTC. Protein sequence: CASTQTGFHYEQYF.

The CDR3 bases are TGTGCCATCAGTGAGATGAGCGGGAGGGCCGCCGGGGAGCTGTTTTTT. Translated, it gives CAISEMSGRAAGELFF. The chain couples TRBV10-3 to TRBJ2-2; TRBD2 matches 10 bases. The ends lost 2 bases at V and 6 bases at J; junction bases unmatched: 6. Germline assignment: CDR1 ENHRY and CDR2 SYGVKD. The CDR3 spans 16 residues.

Only a few counts were recorded for this clone. The chain employs TRBV19 and TRBJ1-4; TRBD1 is a possible D gene (6 bases). The CDR3 contains 16 residues. Germline CDR1 reads LNHDA; CDR2 reads SQIVND (reference sequence). Trimming took 4 bases from V and 5 from J, leaving 17 bases between them. The CDR3 DNA reads as TGTGCCAGTAGTACTCGGACAGCCTCAAGCAATGAAAAACTGTTTTTT. Protein sequence: CASSTRTASSNEKLFF.

To note about this clone: One base away lies a much larger clone, so this may be a sequencing read error. The same CDR3 can be traced to other DNA sequences in this sample. The chain combines TRBV18 with TRBJ2-7; 7 bases fit TRBD2. The germline gives CDR1 KGHSH, CDR2 LQKENI. CDR3 size: 13 residues. Germline trimming cut 3 bases from V and 3 bases from J; bases unmatched to any gene: 2. The CDR3 reads CASSPPSGYEQYF. CDR3 in DNA: TGTGCCAGCTCACCCCCTAGCGGCTACGAGCAGTACTTC.

This rearrangement joins TRBV27 to TRBJ1-6; TRBD1 might be the D (6 bases). Germline V lookup: CDR1 MNHEY, CDR2 SMNVEV (reference sequence). The CDR3 is made up of 15 amino acids. V was clipped by 0 bases and J by 8 bases, with 11 bases between them. Here the CDR3 DNA reads TGTGCCAGCAGTTTATCGTCCAGGGGTGATTCACCCCTCCACTTT. Residues: CASSLSSRGDSPLHF.

This chain joins TRBV28 and TRBJ2-7, with D unresolved. CDR3 length equals 14 residues. Germline loops: CDR1 MDHEN, CDR2 SYDVKM. With 4 bases removed from V and 1 base from J, the gap between germline ends came to 11 bases. CDR3 DNA sequence: TGTGCCAGCAGTTCTATCAGGAATTCCTACGAGCAGTACTTC. Translation: CASSSIRNSYEQYF.

This chain joins TRBV4-1 and TRBJ1-1; D is unclear. V shed 1 base and J shed 6 bases, with 9 bases lying between them. The CDR3 is 13 residues long. Germline CDR1 is MGHRA and CDR2 is YSYEKL. In DNA, the CDR3 is TGCGCCAGCAGCCAAGGACGGTTTCCTGAAGCTTTCTTT. Protein product: CASSQGRFPEAFF.

This clone was recorded a few times. This rearrangement joins TRBV2 to TRBJ2-1; the match to TRBD1 covers 9 bases. The length of the CDR3 is 13 residues. Germline loops: CDR1 SNHLY, CDR2 FYNNEI. J lost 4 bases, V lost 6 bases, and 1 base had no gene match. CDR3 protein: CASRGQGYNEQFF. The CDR3 DNA sequence: TGTGCCAGCAGAGGACAGGGGTACAATGAGCAGTTCTTC.

The V and J genes are TRBV7-9 and TRBJ2-7; D perhaps matches TRBD1 (5 bases). Germline-derived CDR1 and CDR2 are SEHNR and FQNEAQ (reference sequence). This CDR3 comprises 13 residues. Trimming cost V 5 bases and J 4 bases, with 12 bases left between them. The CDR3 is CASSATGIYEQYF. For the CDR3, the DNA is TGTGCCAGCAGCGCAACAGGAATTTACGAGCAGTACTTC.

This clone was seen a few times. The chain combines TRBV7-3 with TRBJ2-3, with 7 bases aligning to TRBD2. Per germline, CDR1 SGHTA and CDR2 FQGTGA. This CDR3 is 15 amino acids long. Trimming took 4 bases from V and 5 from J; bases not matched to a gene: 9. CDR3 in amino acids: CASSSQGRGGDTQYF. The DNA of the CDR3 is TGTGCCAGCAGCTCCCAGGGCCGCGGGGGAGATACGCAGTATTTT.

CDR3 protein: CTSSLLRLNEKLFF. In DNA, the CDR3 is TGCACCAGCAGCCTTCTCAGGTTAAATGAAAAACTGTTTTTT. The chain has TRBV1 and TRBJ1-4; the DNA was not used to check the table's D call, TRBD1. TRBV1 represents a pseudogene. The CDR3 has 14 residues.

This chain links TRBV11-2 with TRBJ1-2; tentatively, D is TRBD1 (6 bases). The V and J ends lost 5 bases and 5 bases respectively, with 12 bases between them. This CDR3 spans 13 amino acids. Germline V CDR1 and CDR2: SGHAT, FQNNGV. The chain's CDR3 is CASSRTDSYGYTF. The DNA of the CDR3 is TGTGCCAGCAGCAGGACAGACTCTTATGGCTACACCTTC.

The chain links TRBV28 to TRBJ2-7; no reliable D call. V lost 6 bases, J lost 7 bases, and 10 bases lay in between. Germline CDR1 and CDR2: MDHEN and SYDVKM. The CDR3 loop spans 11 amino acids. The CDR3 sequence is CASSGADEQYF. CDR3 sequence (DNA): TGTGCCAGCAGCGGTGCGGATGAGCAGTACTTC.

The genes are TRBV10-2 and TRBJ2-3; TRBD1 matches at 8 bases. The CDR3 has 16 residues. CDR1 and CDR2 (germline): WSHSY, SAAADI. J gave up 3 bases and V 6 bases, and 11 bases lay outside the gene matches. CDR3 region: CASSQTGVEGTDTQYF. In DNA form, the CDR3 reads TGCGCCAGCAGCCAGACAGGGGTTGAGGGGACAGATACGCAGTATTTT.